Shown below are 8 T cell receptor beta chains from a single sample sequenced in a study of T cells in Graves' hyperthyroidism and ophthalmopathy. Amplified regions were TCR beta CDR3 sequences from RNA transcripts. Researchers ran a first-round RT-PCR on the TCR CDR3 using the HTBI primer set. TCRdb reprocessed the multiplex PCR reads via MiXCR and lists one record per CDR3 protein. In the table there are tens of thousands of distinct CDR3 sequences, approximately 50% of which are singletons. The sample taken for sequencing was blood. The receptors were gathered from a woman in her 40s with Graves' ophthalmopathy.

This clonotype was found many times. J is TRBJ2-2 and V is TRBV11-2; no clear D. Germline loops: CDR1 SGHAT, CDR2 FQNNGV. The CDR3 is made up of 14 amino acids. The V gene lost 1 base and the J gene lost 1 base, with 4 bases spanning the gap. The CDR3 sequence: CASSLGGNTGELFF. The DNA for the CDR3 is TGTGCCAGCAGCTTAGGCGGGAACACCGGGGAGCTGTTTTTT.

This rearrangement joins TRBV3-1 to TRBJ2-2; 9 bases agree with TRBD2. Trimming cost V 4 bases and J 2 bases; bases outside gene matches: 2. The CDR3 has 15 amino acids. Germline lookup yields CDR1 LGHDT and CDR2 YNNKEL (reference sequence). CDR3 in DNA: TGTGCCAGCAGCCGCGGGGGGGCCAACACCGGGGAGCTGTTTTTT. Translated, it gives CASSRGGANTGELFF.

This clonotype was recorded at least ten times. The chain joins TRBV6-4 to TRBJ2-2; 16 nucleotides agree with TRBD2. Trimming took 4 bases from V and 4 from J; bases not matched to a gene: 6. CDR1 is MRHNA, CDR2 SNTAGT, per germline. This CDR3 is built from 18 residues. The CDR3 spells CASSVGTSGRESTGELFF. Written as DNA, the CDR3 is TGTGCCAGCAGTGTCGGGACTAGCGGGAGGGAGAGCACCGGGGAGCTGTTTTTT.

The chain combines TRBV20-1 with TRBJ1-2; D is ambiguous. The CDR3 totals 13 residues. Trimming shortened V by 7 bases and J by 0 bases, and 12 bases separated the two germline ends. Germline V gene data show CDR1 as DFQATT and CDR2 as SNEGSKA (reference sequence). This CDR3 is CSEDAGANYGYTF. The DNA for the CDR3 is TGCAGTGAAGATGCGGGAGCTAACTATGGCTACACCTTC.

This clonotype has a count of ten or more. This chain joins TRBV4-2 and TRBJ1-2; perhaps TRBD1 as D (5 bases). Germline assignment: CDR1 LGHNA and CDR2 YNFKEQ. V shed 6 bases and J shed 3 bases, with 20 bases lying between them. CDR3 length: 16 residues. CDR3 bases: TGTGCCAGCAGTCGCACTCTACAGGACGAGGACTATGGCTACACCTTC. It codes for CASSRTLQDEDYGYTF.

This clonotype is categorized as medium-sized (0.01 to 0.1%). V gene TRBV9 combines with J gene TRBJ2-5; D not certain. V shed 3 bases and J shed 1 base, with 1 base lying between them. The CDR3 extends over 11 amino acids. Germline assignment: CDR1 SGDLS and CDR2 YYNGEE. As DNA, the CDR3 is TGTGCCAGCAGCGCCCAAGAGACCCAGTACTTC. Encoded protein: CASSAQETQYF.

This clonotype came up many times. The DNA for the CDR3 is TGTGCCAGCAGGATTGGGGGCCTGAGCTCTGGAAACACCATATATTTT. It specifies CASRIGGLSSGNTIYF. V gene TRBV11-2 combines with J gene TRBJ1-3; possibly TRBD1 for D (6 bases). Germline CDR1 is SGHAT and CDR2 is FQNNGV. CDR3 length: 16 amino acids. V lost 6 bases, J lost 0 bases, and 15 bases lay in between.

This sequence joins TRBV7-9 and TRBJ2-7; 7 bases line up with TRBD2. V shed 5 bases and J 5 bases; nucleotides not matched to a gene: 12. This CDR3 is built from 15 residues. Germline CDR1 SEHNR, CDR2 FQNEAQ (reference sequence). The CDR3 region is CASSERGGSVNEQYF. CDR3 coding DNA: TGTGCCAGCAGCGAGAGGGGCGGGAGTGTCAACGAGCAGTACTTC.